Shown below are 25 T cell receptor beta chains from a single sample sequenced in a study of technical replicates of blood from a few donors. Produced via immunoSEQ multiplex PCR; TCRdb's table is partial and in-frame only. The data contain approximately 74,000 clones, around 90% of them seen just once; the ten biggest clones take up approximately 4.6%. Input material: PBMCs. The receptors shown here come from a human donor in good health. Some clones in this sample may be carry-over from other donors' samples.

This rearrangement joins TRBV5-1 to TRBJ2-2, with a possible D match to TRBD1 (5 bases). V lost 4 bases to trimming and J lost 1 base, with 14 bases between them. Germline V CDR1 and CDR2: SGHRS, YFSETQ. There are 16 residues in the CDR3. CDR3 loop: CASSLIVGQNTGELFF. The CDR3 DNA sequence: TGCGCCAGCAGCCTAATTGTCGGACAGAACACCGGGGAGCTGTTTTTT.

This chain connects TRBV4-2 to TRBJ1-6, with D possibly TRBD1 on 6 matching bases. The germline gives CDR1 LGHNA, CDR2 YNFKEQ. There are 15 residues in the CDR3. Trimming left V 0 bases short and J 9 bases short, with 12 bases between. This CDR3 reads CASSQDLTGTSPLHF. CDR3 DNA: TGTGCCAGCAGCCAAGATTTAACAGGGACTTCACCCCTCCACTTT.

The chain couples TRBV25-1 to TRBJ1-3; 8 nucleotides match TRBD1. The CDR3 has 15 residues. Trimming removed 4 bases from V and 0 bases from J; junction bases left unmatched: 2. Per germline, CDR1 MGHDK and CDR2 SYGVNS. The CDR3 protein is CASSGQGISGNTIYF. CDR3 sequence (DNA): TGTGCCAGCAGTGGACAGGGGATCTCTGGAAACACCATATATTTT.

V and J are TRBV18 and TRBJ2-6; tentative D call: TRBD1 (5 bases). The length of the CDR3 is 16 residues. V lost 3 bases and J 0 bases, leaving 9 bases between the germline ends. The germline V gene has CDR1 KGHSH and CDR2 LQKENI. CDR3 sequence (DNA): TGTGCCAGCTCACCTCGACAGAACTCTGGGGCCAACGTCCTGACTTTC. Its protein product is CASSPRQNSGANVLTF.

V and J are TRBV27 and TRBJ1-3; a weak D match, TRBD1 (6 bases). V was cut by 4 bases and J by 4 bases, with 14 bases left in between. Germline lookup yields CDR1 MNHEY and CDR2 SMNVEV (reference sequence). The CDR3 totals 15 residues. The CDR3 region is CASSSWPGGGNTIYF. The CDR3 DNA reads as TGTGCCAGCAGTTCCTGGCCGGGGGGCGGAAACACCATATATTTT.

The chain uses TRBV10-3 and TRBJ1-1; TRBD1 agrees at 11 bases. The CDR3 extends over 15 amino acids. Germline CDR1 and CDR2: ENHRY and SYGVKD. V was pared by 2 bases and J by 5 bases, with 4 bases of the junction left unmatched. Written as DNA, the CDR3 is TGTGCCATCAGTGAGGGGGGACAGGGGGGAACTGAAGCTTTCTTT. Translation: CAISEGGQGGTEAFF.

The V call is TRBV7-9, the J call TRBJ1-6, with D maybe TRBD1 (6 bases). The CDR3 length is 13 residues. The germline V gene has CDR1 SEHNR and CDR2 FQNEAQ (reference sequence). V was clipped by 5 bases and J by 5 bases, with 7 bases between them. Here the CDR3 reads CASSRQDNSPLHF. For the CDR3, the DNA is TGTGCCAGCAGCCGACAGGATAATTCACCCCTCCACTTT.

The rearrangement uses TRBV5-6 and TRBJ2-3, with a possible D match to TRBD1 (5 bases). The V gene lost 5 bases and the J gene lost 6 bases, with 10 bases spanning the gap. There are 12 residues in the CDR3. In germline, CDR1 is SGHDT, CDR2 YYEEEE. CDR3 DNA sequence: TGTGCCAGCAGTCATGGGGCGGATACGCAGTATTTT. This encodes CASSHGADTQYF.

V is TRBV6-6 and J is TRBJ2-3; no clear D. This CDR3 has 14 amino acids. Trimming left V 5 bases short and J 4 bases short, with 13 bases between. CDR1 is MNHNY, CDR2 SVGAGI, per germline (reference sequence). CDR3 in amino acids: CASSRDWIADTQYF. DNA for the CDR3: TGTGCCAGCAGTCGCGACTGGATAGCAGATACGCAGTATTTT.

CDR3 sequence: CASSPRANQPQHF. DNA for the CDR3: TGTGCCAGCAGCCCGCGCGCTAATCAGCCCCAGCATTTT. The genes are TRBV5-8 and TRBJ1-5; D gene unclear. This CDR3 is built from 13 residues. V was shortened by 4 bases and J by 4 bases, with 9 bases between the two germline ends. Germline V CDR1 and CDR2: SGHTS, YDEGEE.

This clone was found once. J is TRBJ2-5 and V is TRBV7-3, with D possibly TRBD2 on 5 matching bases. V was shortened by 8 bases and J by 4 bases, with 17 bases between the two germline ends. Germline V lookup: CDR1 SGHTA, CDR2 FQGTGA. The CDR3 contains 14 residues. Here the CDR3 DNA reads TGTGCCAGCTACTTGTCCCGAGGGCCAGAGACCCAGTACTTC. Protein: CASYLSRGPETQYF.

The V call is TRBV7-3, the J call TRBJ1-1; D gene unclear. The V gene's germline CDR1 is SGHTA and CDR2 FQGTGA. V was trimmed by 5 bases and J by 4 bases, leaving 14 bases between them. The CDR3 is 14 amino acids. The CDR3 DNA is TGTGCCAGCAGCCCCGATCCCCGGAGCACTGAAGCTTTCTTT. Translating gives CASSPDPRSTEAFF.

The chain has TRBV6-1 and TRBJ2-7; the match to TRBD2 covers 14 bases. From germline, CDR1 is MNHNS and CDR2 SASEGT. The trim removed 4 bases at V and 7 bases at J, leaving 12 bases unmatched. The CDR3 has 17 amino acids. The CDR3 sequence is CASSGLGTSGRVREQYF. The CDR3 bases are TGTGCCAGCAGTGGCCTCGGGACTAGCGGGAGAGTTCGTGAGCAGTACTTC.

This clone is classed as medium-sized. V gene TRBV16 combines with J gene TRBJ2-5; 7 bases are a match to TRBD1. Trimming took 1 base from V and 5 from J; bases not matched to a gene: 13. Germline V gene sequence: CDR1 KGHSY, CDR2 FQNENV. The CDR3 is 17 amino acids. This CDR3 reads CASSQFSAQGRSETQYF. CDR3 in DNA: TGTGCCAGCAGCCAATTTTCAGCACAGGGGCGCTCGGAGACCCAGTACTTC.

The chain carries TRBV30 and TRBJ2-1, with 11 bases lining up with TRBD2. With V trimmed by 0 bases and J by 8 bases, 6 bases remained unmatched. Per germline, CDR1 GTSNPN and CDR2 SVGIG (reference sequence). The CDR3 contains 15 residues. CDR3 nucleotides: TGTGCCTGGAGTGTACAGACTAGCGGGACCTATGAGCAGTTCTTC. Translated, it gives CAWSVQTSGTYEQFF.

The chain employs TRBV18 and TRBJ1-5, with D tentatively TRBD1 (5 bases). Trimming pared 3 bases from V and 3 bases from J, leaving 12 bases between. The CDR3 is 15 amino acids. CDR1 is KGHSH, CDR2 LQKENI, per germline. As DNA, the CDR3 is TGTGCCAGCTCACCCGGGCAGGGTGACAATCAGCCCCAGCATTTT. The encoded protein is CASSPGQGDNQPQHF. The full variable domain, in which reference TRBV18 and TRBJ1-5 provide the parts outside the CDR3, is NAGVMQNPRHLVRRRGQEARLRCSPMKGHSHVYWYRQLPEEGLKFMVYLQKENIIDESGMPKERFSAEFPKEGPSILRIQQVVRGDSAAYFCASSPGQGDNQPQHFGDGTRLSIL.

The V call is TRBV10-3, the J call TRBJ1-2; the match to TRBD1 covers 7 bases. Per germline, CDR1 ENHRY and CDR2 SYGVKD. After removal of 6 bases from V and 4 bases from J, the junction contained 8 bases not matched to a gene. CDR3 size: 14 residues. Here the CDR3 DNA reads TGTGCCATCAGACCGGGACAGAAAACCTATGGCTACACCTTC. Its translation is CAIRPGQKTYGYTF.

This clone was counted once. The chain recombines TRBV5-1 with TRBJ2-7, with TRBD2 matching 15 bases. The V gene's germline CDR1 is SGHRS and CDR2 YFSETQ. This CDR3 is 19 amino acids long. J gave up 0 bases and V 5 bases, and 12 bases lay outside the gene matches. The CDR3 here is CASSLTGTSGRIFSYEQYF. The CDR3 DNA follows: TGCGCCAGCAGTTTAACCGGGACTAGCGGGAGGATCTTCTCCTACGAGCAGTACTTC.

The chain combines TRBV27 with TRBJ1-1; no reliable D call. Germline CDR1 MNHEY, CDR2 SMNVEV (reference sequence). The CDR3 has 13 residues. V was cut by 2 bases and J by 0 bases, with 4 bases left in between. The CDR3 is CASSLELNTEAFF. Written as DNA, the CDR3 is TGTGCCAGCAGTTTAGAGTTGAACACTGAAGCTTTCTTT.

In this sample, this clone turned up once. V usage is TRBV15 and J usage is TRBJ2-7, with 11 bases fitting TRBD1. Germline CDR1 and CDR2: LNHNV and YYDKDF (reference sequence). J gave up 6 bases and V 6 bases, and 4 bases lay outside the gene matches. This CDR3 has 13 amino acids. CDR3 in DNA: TGTGCCACCAGTACGGGACAGGGGGGCGAGCAGTACTTC. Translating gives CATSTGQGGEQYF.

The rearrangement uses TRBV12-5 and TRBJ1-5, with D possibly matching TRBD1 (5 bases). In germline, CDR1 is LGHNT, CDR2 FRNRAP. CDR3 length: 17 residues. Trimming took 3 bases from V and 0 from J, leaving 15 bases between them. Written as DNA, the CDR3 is TGTGCTAGTGGTTTAGCCGGGGGGGGAGGTAGCAATCAGCCCCAGCATTTT. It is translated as CASGLAGGGGSNQPQHF.

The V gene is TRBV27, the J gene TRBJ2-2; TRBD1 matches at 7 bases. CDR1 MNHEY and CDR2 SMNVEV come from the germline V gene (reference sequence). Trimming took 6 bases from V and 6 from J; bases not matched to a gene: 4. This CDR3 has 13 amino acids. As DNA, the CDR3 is TGTGCCAGCAGACTTCAGGGGGCCGGGGAGCTGTTTTTT. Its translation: CASRLQGAGELFF.

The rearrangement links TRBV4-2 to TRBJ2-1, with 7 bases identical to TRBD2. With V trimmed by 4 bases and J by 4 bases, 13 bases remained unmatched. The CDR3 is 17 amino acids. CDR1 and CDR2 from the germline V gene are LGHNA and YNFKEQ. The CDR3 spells CASSLLPGTSAYNEQFF. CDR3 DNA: TGTGCCAGCAGCCTCCTGCCGGGTACTAGCGCTTACAATGAGCAGTTCTTC.

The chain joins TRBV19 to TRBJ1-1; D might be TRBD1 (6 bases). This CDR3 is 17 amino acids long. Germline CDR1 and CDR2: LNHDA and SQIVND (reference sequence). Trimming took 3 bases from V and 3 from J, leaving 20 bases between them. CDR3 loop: CASSIPRGALKYTEAFF. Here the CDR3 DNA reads TGTGCCAGTAGTATCCCACGGGGGGCCCTGAAGTACACTGAAGCTTTCTTT.

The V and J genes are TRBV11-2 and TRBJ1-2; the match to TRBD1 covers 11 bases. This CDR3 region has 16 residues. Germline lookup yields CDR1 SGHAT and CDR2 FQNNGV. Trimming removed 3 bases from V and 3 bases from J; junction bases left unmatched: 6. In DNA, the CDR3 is TGTGCCAGCAGCTTCTGGACAGGGGGCCTCGACTATGGCTACACCTTC. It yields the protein CASSFWTGGLDYGYTF.